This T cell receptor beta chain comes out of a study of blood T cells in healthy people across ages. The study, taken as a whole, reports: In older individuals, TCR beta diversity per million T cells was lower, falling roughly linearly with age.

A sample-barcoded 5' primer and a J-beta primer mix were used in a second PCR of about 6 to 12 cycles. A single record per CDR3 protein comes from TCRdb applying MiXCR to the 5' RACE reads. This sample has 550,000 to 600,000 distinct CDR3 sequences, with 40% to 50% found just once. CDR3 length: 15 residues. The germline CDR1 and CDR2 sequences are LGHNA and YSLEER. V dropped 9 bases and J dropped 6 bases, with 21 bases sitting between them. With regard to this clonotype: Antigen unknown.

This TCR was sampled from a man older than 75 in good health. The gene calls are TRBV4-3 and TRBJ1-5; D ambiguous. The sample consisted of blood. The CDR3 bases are TGCGCCAGTCCCTGGGTGCATTGGTGCGGTCAGCCCCAGCATTTT. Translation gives CASPWVHWCGQPQHF.